Listed below are T cell receptor beta chains from one sample, sequenced in a study of cytomegalovirus exposure and HLA in healthy donors. Using immunoSEQ multiplex PCR, the repertoire was profiled, and TCRdb retains in-frame clones only, with some absent. The profile covers some 150,000 clones, with 77% appearing a single time and 1.5% to 2% taken by the ten largest. The sample was PBMCs. Receptors were obtained from a female donor in good health and CMV-seronegative. Both conserved end residues are part of each CDR3. Each record gives: clone size, D gene, J gene, V gene, CDR3 DNA, CDR3 protein. The D gene is left open where the match is weak. The size entry is marked missing in some rows and otherwise reads once, few, many or a size class.

- | TRBD1 | TRBJ2-7 | TRBV19 | TGTGCCAGTAGAGGACAGGGGGACAACCGGGAGCAGTACTTC | CASRGQGDNREQYF
- | - | TRBJ2-1 | TRBV4-1 | TGCGCCAGCAGCCAAAACACAGAGCTCGTGTCCTACAATGAGCAGTTCTTC | CASSQNTELVSYNEQFF
- | - | TRBJ1-1 | TRBV7-8 | TGTGCCAGCAGCTTAAATCGGGGAAGACTAGCTGAAGCTTTCTTT | CASSLNRGRLAEAFF
- | - | TRBJ2-2 | TRBV7-9 | TGTGCCAGCAGTCTTTTTTCCGGGGAGCTGTTTTTT | CASSLFSGELFF
few | TRBD1 | TRBJ1-1 | TRBV6-1 | TGTGCCAGCAGCCCGGGACAGGGGGTGTGGGGAGCTTTCTTT | CASSPGQGVWGAFF
- | TRBD2 | TRBJ2-1 | TRBV28 | TGTGCCAGCAGCCCCTCGGGGGGGGCAACCTACAATGAGCAGTTCTTC | CASSPSGGATYNEQFF
few | TRBD2 | TRBJ2-7 | TRBV7-6 | TGTGCCAGCAGCTCTCGGGAGGCATCCTACGAGCAGTACTTC | CASSSREASYEQYF
- | TRBD1 | TRBJ1-1 | TRBV9 | TGTGCCAGCAGCGCGGGGGGACAGGGGGACACTGAAGCTTTCTTT | CASSAGGQGDTEAFF
- | - | TRBJ2-7 | TRBV7-2 | TGTGCCAGCAGCACCACTACCTACGAGCAGTACTTC | CASSTTTYEQYF
- | - | TRBJ2-2 | TRBV25-1 | TGTGCCAGCAGTTCTCAGGGAGGTAGCACCGGGGAGCTGTTTTTT | CASSSQGGSTGELFF
few | TRBD1 | TRBJ1-1 | TRBV28 | TGTGCCAGCAATCAGCTCAGCAGGGGGGCTTTCTTT | CASNQLSRGAFF
once | TRBD2 | TRBJ2-3 | TRBV28 | TGTGCCAGCAGCCCTCCACCCTCGCGGGAGAGCACAGATACGCAGTATTTT | CASSPPPSRESTDTQYF
- | TRBD2 | TRBJ2-7 | TRBV2 | TGTGCCAGCAGTGAAAGGACTAGCGGGGCTAGAGGGCAGTACTTC | CASSERTSGARGQYF
- | - | TRBJ1-1 | TRBV5-4 | TGTGCCAGCAGCGTGGTGACAGGCCAGAACACTGAAGCTTTCTTT | CASSVVTGQNTEAFF
- | TRBD1 | TRBJ1-2 | TRBV15 | TGTGCCACCAGCGTACGAACGACAGGGCGCGGCTACACCTTC | CATSVRTTGRGYTF
- | - | TRBJ1-5 | TRBV27 | TGTGCCACCCGGCAGGGCAGTGGCAATCAGCCCCAGCATTTT | CATRQGSGNQPQHF
- | - | TRBJ1-1 | TRBV5-1 | TGCGCCAGCAGCTTGGGGGCCGGCACTGAAGCTTTCTTT | CASSLGAGTEAFF
- | - | TRBJ1-3 | TRBV12-5 | TGTGCTAGTGGTTTGGTACTAGGACCCAGGTCTGGAAACACTATATATTTT | CASGLVLGPRSGNTIYF
- | TRBD1 | TRBJ1-5 | TRBV7-6 | TGTGCCAGCAGCTTCACACAGGGGGATGGTCAGCCCCAGCATTTT | CASSFTQGDGQPQHF
- | TRBD1 | TRBJ1-3 | TRBV5-1 | TGCGCCAGCAGCTTGGTACTACAGGGGAGCGGCCTCTCTGGAAACACCATATATTTT | CASSLVLQGSGLSGNTIYF
few | - | TRBJ1-1 | TRBV19 | TGTGCCAGCTTGGGGGGGTACACTGAAGCTTTCTTT | CASLGGYTEAFF
once | - | TRBJ2-7 | TRBV14 | TGTGCCAGCAGCCAAGGGCTTTCGAGGGAGCGTACCTACGAGCAGTACTTC | CASSQGLSRERTYEQYF
- | - | TRBJ2-7 | TRBV28 | TGTGCCAGCAGTTTACAGGGCCGGGTCTACGAGCAGTACTTC | CASSLQGRVYEQYF
- | TRBD1 | TRBJ2-2 | TRBV5-1 | TGCGCCAGCAGCCAAAGCCCGGGACAGCTCAACACCGGGGAGCTGTTTTTT | CASSQSPGQLNTGELFF